This TCR beta chain was sequenced during a study of beta chain features in type 1 diabetes. General study points: Type 1 diabetes patients showed fewer insertions and more deletions at VDJ junctions. Researchers report that Type 1 diabetes patients had moderately but significantly shorter TCRB CDR3s across all four CD4+ subsets.

Naive, central memory, regulatory and stem cell-like memory cells within the CD4+ compartment were sorted using CD45RO/CCR7/CD25/CD127/CD95/CD27. Germline CDR1 SGHDT, CDR2 YYEEEE. J gave up 3 bases and V 7 bases, and 10 bases lay outside the gene matches. The CDR3 spans 14 residues. Details on this clone: Antigen: not known.

Since all of the isolated RNA was reverse transcribed, expressed TCRB transcripts were what got sequenced. Libraries were prepared by immunoSEQ multiplex PCR; TCRdb keeps only in-frame clonotypes and omits some of them. The table lists under 850,000 clones, roughly 13% of them singletons. This receptor was obtained from a man aged 18-30 years with type 1 diabetes. Sequencing input: naive CD4+ T cells from blood. The V and J genes are TRBV5-6 and TRBJ2-7; 7 bases are a match to TRBD2. The CDR3 nucleotides read TGTGCCAGCCCCGACGGCGGGAGTAACTACGAGCAGTACTTC. Residues: CASPDGGSNYEQYF.